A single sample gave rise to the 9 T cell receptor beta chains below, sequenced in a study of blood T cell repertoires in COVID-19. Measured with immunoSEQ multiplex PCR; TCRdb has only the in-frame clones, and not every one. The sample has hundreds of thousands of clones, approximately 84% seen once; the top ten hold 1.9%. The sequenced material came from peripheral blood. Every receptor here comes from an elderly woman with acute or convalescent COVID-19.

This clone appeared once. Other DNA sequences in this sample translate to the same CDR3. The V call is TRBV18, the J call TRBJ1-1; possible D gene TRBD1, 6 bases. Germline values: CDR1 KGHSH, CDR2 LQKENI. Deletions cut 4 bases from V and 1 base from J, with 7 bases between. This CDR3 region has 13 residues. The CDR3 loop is CASSQQGNTEAFF. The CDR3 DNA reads TGTGCCAGCTCACAACAGGGGAACACTGAAGCTTTCTTT.

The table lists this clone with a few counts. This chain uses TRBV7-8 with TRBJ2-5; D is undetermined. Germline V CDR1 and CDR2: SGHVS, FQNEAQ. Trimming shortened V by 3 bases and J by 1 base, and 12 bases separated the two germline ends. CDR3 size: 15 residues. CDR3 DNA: TGTGCCAGCAGCTTCCTAGACCCACCCCAAGAGACCCAGTACTTC. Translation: CASSFLDPPQETQYF.

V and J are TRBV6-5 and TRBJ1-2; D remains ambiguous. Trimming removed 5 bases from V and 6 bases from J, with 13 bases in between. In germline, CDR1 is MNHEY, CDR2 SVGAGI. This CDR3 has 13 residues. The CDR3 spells CASSPLGWDGYTF. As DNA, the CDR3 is TGTGCCAGCAGTCCCCTAGGCTGGGATGGCTACACCTTC.

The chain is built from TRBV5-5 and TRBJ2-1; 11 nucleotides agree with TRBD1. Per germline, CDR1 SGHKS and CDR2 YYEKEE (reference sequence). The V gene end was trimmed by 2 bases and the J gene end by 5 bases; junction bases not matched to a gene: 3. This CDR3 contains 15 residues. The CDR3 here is CASSLGTGGHNEQFF. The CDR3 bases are TGTGCCAGCAGCTTAGGGACAGGGGGGCACAATGAGCAGTTCTTC.

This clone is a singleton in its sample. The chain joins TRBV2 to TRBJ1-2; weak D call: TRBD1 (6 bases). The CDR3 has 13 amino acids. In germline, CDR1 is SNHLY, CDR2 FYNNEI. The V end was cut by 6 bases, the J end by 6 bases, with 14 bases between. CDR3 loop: CASRGDQGNGYTF. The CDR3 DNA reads TGTGCCAGCAGGGGGGACCAGGGGAATGGCTACACCTTC.

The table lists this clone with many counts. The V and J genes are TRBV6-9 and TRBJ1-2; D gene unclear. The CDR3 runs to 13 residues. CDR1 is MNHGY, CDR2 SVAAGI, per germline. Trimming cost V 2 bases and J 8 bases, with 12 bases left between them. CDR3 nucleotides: TGTGCCAGCAGTTATGACCCGGAGGACGGCTACACCTTC. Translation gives CASSYDPEDGYTF.

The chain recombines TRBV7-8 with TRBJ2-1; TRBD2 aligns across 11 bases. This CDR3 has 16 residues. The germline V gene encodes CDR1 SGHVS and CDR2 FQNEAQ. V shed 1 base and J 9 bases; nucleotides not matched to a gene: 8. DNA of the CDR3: TGTGCCAGCAGCTTAGACGGGATAGCGGGGGGGACTGAGCAGTTCTTC. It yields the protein CASSLDGIAGGTEQFF.

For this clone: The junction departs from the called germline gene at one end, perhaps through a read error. CDR3 protein: CASRNSRNCF. The CDR3, as DNA: TGCGCCAGCAGGAACTCGCGAAACTGCTTC. V and J are TRBV10-1 and TRBJ1-2; D gene ambiguous. Per germline, CDR1 WNHNN and CDR2 SYGVQD (reference sequence). The CDR3 runs 10 residues.

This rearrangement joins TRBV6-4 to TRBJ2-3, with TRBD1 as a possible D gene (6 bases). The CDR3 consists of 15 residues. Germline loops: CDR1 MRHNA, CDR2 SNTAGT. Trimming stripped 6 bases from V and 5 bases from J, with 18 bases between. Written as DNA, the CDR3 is TGTGCCAGCAGGCGCGAACACAGGGCGGGAGATACGCAGTATTTT. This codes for CASRREHRAGDTQYF.